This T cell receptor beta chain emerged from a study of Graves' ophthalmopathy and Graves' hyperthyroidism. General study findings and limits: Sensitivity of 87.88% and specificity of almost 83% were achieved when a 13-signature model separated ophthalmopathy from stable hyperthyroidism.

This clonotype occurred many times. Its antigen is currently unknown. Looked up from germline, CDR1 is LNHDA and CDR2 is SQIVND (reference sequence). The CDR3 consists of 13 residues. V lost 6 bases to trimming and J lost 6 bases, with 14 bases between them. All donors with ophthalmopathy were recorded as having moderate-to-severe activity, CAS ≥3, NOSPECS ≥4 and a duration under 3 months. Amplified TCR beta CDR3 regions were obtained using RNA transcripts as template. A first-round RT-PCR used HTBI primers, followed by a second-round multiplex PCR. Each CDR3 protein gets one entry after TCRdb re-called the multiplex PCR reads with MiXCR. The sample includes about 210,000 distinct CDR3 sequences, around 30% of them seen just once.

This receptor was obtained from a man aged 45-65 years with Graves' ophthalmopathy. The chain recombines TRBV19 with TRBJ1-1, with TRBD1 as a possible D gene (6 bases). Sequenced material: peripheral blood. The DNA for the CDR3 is TGTGCCAGTAGAGAACAGGGAAGGTCTGAAGCTTTCTTT. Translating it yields CASREQGRSEAFF.